Sequencing of this TCR beta chain was carried out in a study of identical twins. In this sample, this clonotype turned up a few times. Unique molecular identifiers were present on cDNA, and template switching added a universal primer site. TCRdb used MiXCR to reprocess the 5' RACE reads, holding one entry per CDR3 protein. The data contain hundreds of thousands of distinct CDR3 sequences, less than 9% of them seen just once; the ten biggest clones take up less than 2%. V was clipped by 5 bases and J by 3 bases; unmatched bases: 10. The CDR3 contains 16 residues. This same sample was also part of a study on yellow fever vaccine responses in identical twins.

Material: PBMCs. The J gene is TRBJ2-7, the V gene TRBV12-3 or TRBV12-4; TRBD2 agrees at 10 bases. The clonotype comes from a woman between 18 and 29 years old in good health. As DNA, the CDR3 is TGTGCCAGCAGTCCCCTAGCGGGAGCGGTTGTCTACGAGCAGTACTTC. Translation: CASSPLAGAVVYEQYF.